This TCR beta chain was documented in a study of blood T cell repertoires in COVID-19. The protocol was immunoSEQ multiplex PCR, while the TCRdb copy is restricted to in-frame clones and leaves out a portion. The sample comprises more than 15,000 clones, about three quarters of which are singletons, and about 8.3% rests with the top ten. V lost 2 bases to trimming and J lost 2 bases, with 6 bases between them. The CDR3 runs to 13 residues. The rearrangement uses TRBV12-3 or TRBV12-4 and TRBJ1-1; D is unresolved. This clonotype was sampled from a man aged 60 to 69 with acute or convalescent COVID-19. The sample was peripheral blood. CDR3 DNA sequence: TGTGCCAGCAGTTTACAGTACAACACTGAAGCTTTCTTT. Protein product: CASSLQYNTEAFF.